This T cell receptor (beta chain) is drawn from a study of shared clonotypes between healthy human individuals. Some clones are missing from TCRdb's copy, which holds only in-frame ones; the method was immunoSEQ multiplex PCR. The sample lists around 1.9 million clones, approximately 92% occurring once. Terminally differentiated effector memory CD45RA+ cells were excluded from the naive CD8 cells, which were CD45RO-negative and positively selected for CCR7. The germline gives CDR1 MNHEY, CDR2 SMNVEV (reference sequence). This CDR3 region has 15 residues. The J segment lost 6 bases and the V segment lost 3 bases, leaving 7 bases of the junction unmatched.

V and J are TRBV27 and TRBJ2-3; 9 nucleotides match TRBD1. Sequencing input: naive CD8+ T cells from PBMCs. The sequence was collected from a man aged 18 to 35 in good health. Some clones in this sample may be carry-over from other donors' samples. DNA for the CDR3: TGTGCCAGCAGTTTCCGGGACAGGGTCCCTGATACGCAGTATTTT. This encodes CASSFRDRVPDTQYF.